Listed here is a single TCR beta chain. Its cognate antigen is unknown. TCRdb passed the 5' RACE reads through MiXCR, listing each CDR3 protein once. The sample consists of about 450,000 distinct CDR3 sequences, under 25% of them appearing once. These data are taken from a study of T-cell memory formation after mild COVID-19. General observations from the study: Clones shrinking from day 15 to 85 showed even CD4/CD8 mixes; later expanders tilted CD4+. Some clones that responded turned up in pre-infection memory, which suggests that cross-reactive memory joined in.

The CDR3 has 14 amino acids. With 5 bases removed from V and 1 base from J, the gap between germline ends came to 11 bases. This TCR was sampled from an adult woman who had mild COVID-19 (a few samples of this study predate the infection). Cell type and time point are not known. This chain joins TRBV12-3 or TRBV12-4 and TRBJ1-1; D is uncertain. Sequencing used PBMCs or a T cell subset sorted from them (not recorded which). The CDR3: CASSPLGPNTEAFF. CDR3 coding DNA: TGTGCCAGCAGTCCGCTAGGACCGAACACTGAAGCTTTCTTT.